The 20 T cell receptor beta chains below were found in one sample sequenced in a study of T cell clonality in common variable immunodeficiency. Overall study findings and caveats: Fewer deletions and N-nucleotide insertions were reportedly seen in common variable immunodeficiency TCR beta sequences.

Generated by immunoSEQ multiplex PCR, the TCRdb table keeps only in-frame clones and is missing some. The sample shows approximately 30,000 clones, none of them appearing just once. Their antigens remain unidentified. Sequencing was performed on peripheral blood mononuclear cells. Receptors were obtained from a human donor with common variable immunodeficiency.

This clone was seen only a few times. The observed sequence ends 3 residues before the CDR3 terminus, with the missing tail filled in from the germline J gene. V usage is TRBV7-9 and J usage is TRBJ1-2, with D possibly TRBD1 on 6 matching bases. With 5 bases removed from V and 0 bases from J, the gap between germline ends came to 13 bases. Looked up from germline, CDR1 is SEHNR and CDR2 is FQNEAQ (reference sequence). The CDR3 consists of 15 residues. CDR3 sequence: CASSPDRRPNYGYTF. The covered CDR3 bases are TGTGCCAGCAGCCCTGACAGGAGGCCTAACTATGGC.

This clone showed up just a few times. The read ends 3 residues early relative to the CDR3; the germline J gene fills the gap. This rearrangement joins TRBV2 to TRBJ1-5; D is perhaps TRBD1 (5 bases). Germline V gene sequence: CDR1 SNHLY, CDR2 FYNNEI. Trimming removed 4 bases at V and 3 bases at J, with 13 bases between. The CDR3 has 15 amino acids. The DNA read from the CDR3 is TGTGCCAGCAGTGCGGACACGTTAAACAATCAGCCC. Its translation is CASSADTLNNQP. The whole CDR3 protein reads CASSADTLNNQPQHF.

At least ten counts were recorded for this clone. The read halts 3 residues ahead of the CDR3 end, with the missing end drawn from the germline J gene. V is TRBV5-1 and J is TRBJ1-2; 12 bases are a match to TRBD1. There are 17 residues in the CDR3. Germline V gene lookup returns CDR1 SGHRS and CDR2 YFSETQ. The V gene end was trimmed by 4 bases and the J gene end by 3 bases; junction bases not matched to a gene: 10. CDR3 sequence reads: CASSVSGTGGADYGYTF. The CDR3 DNA, read in part, is TGCGCCAGCAGCGTGTCCGGGACAGGGGGCGCGGACTATGGC. Based on the CDR3 plus reference TRBV5-1 and TRBJ1-2, the full variable domain is KAGVTQTPRYLIKTRGQQVTLSCSPISGHRSVSWYQQTPGQGLQFLFEYFSETQRNKGNFPGRFSGRQFSNSRSEMNVSTLELGDSALYLCASSVSGTGGADYGYTFGSGTRLTVV.

Concerning this clone: The read is 3 residues too short to cover the CDR3 end, so that end is filled in from the germline J gene. The rearrangement uses TRBV19 and TRBJ1-1; 11 bases agree with TRBD1. Germline CDR1 and CDR2: LNHDA and SQIVND (reference sequence). The CDR3 sequence is 14 residues long. With 8 bases clipped from V and 5 bases from J, the junction kept 7 bases outside the gene matches. The CDR3 spells CASRYGQGATEAFF. Partial CDR3 DNA: TGTGCCAGTCGATATGGACAGGGGGCGACTGAA. The full variable domain, its missing parts supplied by reference TRBV19 and TRBJ1-1, is DGGITQSPKYLFRKEGQNVTLSCEQNLNHDAMYWYRQDPGQGLRLIYYSQIVNDFQKGDIAEGYSVSREKKESFPLTVTSAQKNPTAFYLCASRYGQGATEAFFGQGTRLTVV.

A note on this clone: The read gets to within 3 residues of the CDR3 end, and the germline J gene fills in the rest. V usage is TRBV18 and J usage is TRBJ2-2; 7 nucleotides align to TRBD2. The CDR3 extends over 15 amino acids. Germline CDR1 and CDR2: KGHSH and LQKENI. Losses at the gene ends were 1 base for V and 4 bases for J; bases not matched to a gene: 3. CDR3 DNA, as far as it was read: TGTGCCAGCTCACCACGGACTAGGCCCACCGGGGAG. Translating it yields CASSPRTRPTGE. The whole CDR3 protein reads CASSPRTRPTGELFF.

This clone was seen at least ten times. The read comes to an end 3 residues before the CDR3 does, leaving the germline J gene to fill in the end. This chain uses TRBV10-1 with TRBJ1-1; D call uncertain. Trimming shortened V by 0 bases and J by 1 base, and 9 bases separated the two germline ends. Germline V gene data show CDR1 as WNHNN and CDR2 as SYGVQD (reference sequence). There are 15 residues in the CDR3. The CDR3 loop is CASSESQNSNTEAFF. The covered CDR3 bases are TGCGCCAGCAGTGAGTCCCAGAATTCGAACACTGAA.

A few counts support this clone. CDR3 bases read: TGTGCCAGCAGCATCGGGGGGGTAGCGGGGGACATT. Translating it yields CASSIGGVAGDI. The CDR3 in its entirety is CASSIGGVAGDIQYF. The chain joins TRBV2 to TRBJ2-4; 9 bases line up with TRBD2. The read terminates 3 residues ahead of where the CDR3 ends, so the germline J gene completes it. This CDR3 has 15 residues. Looked up from germline, CDR1 is SNHLY and CDR2 is FYNNEI. V shed 6 bases and J 8 bases; nucleotides not matched to a gene: 11.

About this clone: Coverage ceases 3 residues before the CDR3 finishes, and the germline J gene fills in the end. The chain has TRBV5-1 and TRBJ2-7, with 14 positions matching TRBD2. J was trimmed by 2 bases and V by 3 bases; bases with no gene match: 4. Germline V gives CDR1 SGHRS, CDR2 YFSETQ. The CDR3 extends over 16 amino acids. The chain's CDR3 is CASSWGTSGSAYEQYF. The DNA read from the CDR3 is TGCGCCAGCAGCTGGGGGACTAGCGGGAGTGCCTACGAG.

A few counts support this clone. The read gets to within 3 residues of the CDR3 end, and the germline J gene fills in the rest. The chain recombines TRBV5-1 with TRBJ2-1; TRBD2 matches at 14 bases. CDR1 is SGHRS, CDR2 YFSETQ, per germline. The CDR3 runs 16 residues. V lost 4 bases to trimming and J lost 8 bases; unmatched junction nucleotides: 8. This CDR3 reads CASSLLTSGRADEQFF. CDR3 bases read: TGCGCCAGCAGCCTACTGACTAGCGGGAGGGCTGATGAG.

This clone was seen at least ten times. Coverage ceases 3 residues before the CDR3 finishes, and the germline J gene fills in the end. V gene TRBV9 combines with J gene TRBJ2-1; 13 bases are a match to TRBD2. CDR3 length: 16 amino acids. V shed 2 bases, J shed 7 bases, and the junction held 6 bases outside the gene matches. CDR1 is SGDLS and CDR2 is YYNGEE in the germline V gene. CDR3: CASSVELAGGGNEQFF. The part of the CDR3 DNA that was read is TGTGCCAGCAGCGTTGAACTAGCGGGAGGGGGTAATGAG.

This clone counts as medium-sized (0.01 to 0.1%). The read ends 3 residues shy of where the CDR3 ends; the end is completed using the germline J gene. V gene TRBV2 combines with J gene TRBJ1-1, with 7 bases matching TRBD1. Germline V gene lookup returns CDR1 SNHLY and CDR2 FYNNEI. V shed 11 bases, J shed 1 base, and the junction held 22 bases outside the gene matches. The CDR3 loop spans 18 amino acids. Incomplete CDR3 DNA: TGTGCCCCCAGGGGGAAGGGGGCGCGACGTATATCGAACACTGAA. It translates to CAPRGKGARRISNTE. The CDR3 as a whole reads CAPRGKGARRISNTEAFF.

This clone occurred a few times. The sequenced fragment ends 3 residues before the CDR3 boundary, so the rest is inferred from the germline J gene. V and J are TRBV5-1 and TRBJ2-7; a possible D gene is TRBD2 (6 bases). Trimming pared 5 bases from V and 6 bases from J, leaving 18 bases between. Germline CDR1 SGHRS, CDR2 YFSETQ. The length of the CDR3 is 14 residues. The covered CDR3 bases are TGCGCCAGCAGTCTGGGGCAGTGGAGGGGCGAG. The encoded protein is CASSLGQWRGE. The full-length CDR3 reads as CASSLGQWRGEQYF.

Details on this clone: The read halts 3 residues ahead of the CDR3 end, with the missing end drawn from the germline J gene. This chain joins TRBV7-6 and TRBJ2-1; 7 bases are a match to TRBD2. The CDR3 extends over 15 amino acids. After removal of 5 bases from V and 9 bases from J, the junction contained 13 bases not matched to a gene. CDR1 and CDR2 from the germline V gene are SGHVS and FNYEAQ. The covered CDR3 bases are TGTGCCAGCAGCCCGGGAGAAGCGGGGAGACGTGAG. Protein product: CASSPGEAGRRE. The whole CDR3 protein reads CASSPGEAGRREQFF. Full variable domain (outside the CDR3, taken from reference TRBV7-6 and TRBJ2-1): GAGVSQSPRYKVTKRGQDVALRCDPISGHVSLYWYRQALGQGPEFLTYFNYEAQQDKSGLPNDRFSAERPEGSISTLTIQRTEQRDSAMYRCASSPGEAGRREQFFGPGTRLTVL.

As concerns this clone: The read gets to within 3 residues of the CDR3 end, and the germline J gene fills in the rest. This chain uses TRBV30 with TRBJ2-4, with 11 bases identical to TRBD2. CDR3 size: 17 residues. In germline, CDR1 is GTSNPN, CDR2 SVGIG (reference sequence). V gave up 0 bases and J gave up 1 base; unmatched junction bases: 5. CDR3 DNA, as far as it was read: TGTGCCTGGAGTGTACTAGCGGGAGCATGGGCCAAAAACATT. This codes for CAWSVLAGAWAKNI. The complete CDR3 protein is CAWSVLAGAWAKNIQYF.

A word on this clone: Read data end 3 residues before the CDR3 end; the end is taken from the germline J gene. The chain carries TRBV5-1 and TRBJ1-5, with unresolved D. The CDR3 sequence is 15 residues long. The germline CDR1 and CDR2 sequences are SGHRS and YFSETQ. V shed 0 bases and J shed 3 bases, with 10 bases lying between them. The covered CDR3 bases are TGCGCCAGCAGCTTGGGGAGCGGAGCCAATCAGCCC. Protein: CASSLGSGANQP. The whole CDR3 region reads CASSLGSGANQPQHF.

Comment on this clone: The CDR3 end lies 3 residues beyond the end of the read and is filled in from the germline J gene. The chain has TRBV5-1 and TRBJ2-1; 7 nucleotides align to TRBD2. Germline lookup yields CDR1 SGHRS and CDR2 YFSETQ. The CDR3 is 17 residues long. Germline trimming cut 1 base from V and 4 bases from J; bases unmatched to any gene: 11. Incomplete CDR3 DNA: TGCGCCAGCAGCTTGTTTCTGGCGGGGGACTTGTACAATGAG. It yields the protein CASSLFLAGDLYNE. The full CDR3 is CASSLFLAGDLYNEQFF.

Details on this clone: The DNA ends 3 residues before the CDR3 does, and the rest of the CDR3 is filled in from the germline J gene. This sequence joins TRBV18 and TRBJ2-1, with 8 bases identical to TRBD2. Trimming removed 3 bases from V and 5 bases from J; junction bases left unmatched: 3. Per germline, CDR1 KGHSH and CDR2 LQKENI. This CDR3 spans 14 amino acids. CDR3 bases read: TGTGCCAGCTCACCTGGACTAGCCAACAATGAG. Residues: CASSPGLANNE. The CDR3 in full is CASSPGLANNEQFF.

About this clone itself: The CDR3 end lies 3 residues beyond the end of the read and is filled in from the germline J gene. The rearrangement uses TRBV7-8 and TRBJ2-7; TRBD1 agrees at 9 bases. Germline values: CDR1 SGHVS, CDR2 FQNEAQ. The J segment lost 1 base and the V segment lost 1 base, leaving 2 bases of the junction unmatched. The CDR3 is 15 residues long. CDR3 amino acids: CASSLEQGASYEQYF. The DNA read from the CDR3 is TGTGCCAGCAGCTTAGAACAGGGGGCTTCCTACGAG.

This clone has a count of ten or more. The sequenced fragment ends 3 residues before the CDR3 boundary, so the rest is inferred from the germline J gene. The gene calls are TRBV19 and TRBJ2-5, with D possibly being TRBD1 (5 bases). Trimming left V 3 bases short and J 5 bases short, with 10 bases between. From germline, CDR1 is LNHDA and CDR2 SQIVND (reference sequence). This CDR3 contains 13 residues. CDR3 bases read: TGTGCCAGTAGTATGCCAGCAGGGGAGACC. Amino acids: CASSMPAGET. The whole CDR3 protein is CASSMPAGETQYF.

Ten or more counts support this clone. Read sequence stops 3 residues before the CDR3 end, and the germline J gene provides the missing end. The J gene is TRBJ2-3, the V gene TRBV7-8; 8 bases fit TRBD2. Germline CDR1 is SGHVS and CDR2 is FQNEAQ. The CDR3 covers 16 residues. V lost 5 bases to trimming and J lost 1 base; unmatched junction nucleotides: 8. The DNA read from the CDR3 is TGTGCCAGCAGCAAAGAGGCGGGAGGAGGCACAGATACG. Protein: CASSKEAGGGTDT. The full CDR3 protein is CASSKEAGGGTDTQYF.